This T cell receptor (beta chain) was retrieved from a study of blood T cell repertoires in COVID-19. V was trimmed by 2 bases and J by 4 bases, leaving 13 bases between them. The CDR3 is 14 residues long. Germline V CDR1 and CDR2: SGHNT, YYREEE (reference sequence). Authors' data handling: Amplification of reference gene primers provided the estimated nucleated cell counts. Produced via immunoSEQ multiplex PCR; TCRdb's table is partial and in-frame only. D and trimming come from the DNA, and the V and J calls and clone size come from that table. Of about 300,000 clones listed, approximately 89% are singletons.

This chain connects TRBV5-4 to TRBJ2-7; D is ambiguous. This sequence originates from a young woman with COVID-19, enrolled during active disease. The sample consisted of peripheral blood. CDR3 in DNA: TGTGCCAGCAGCTTTGAGGTTAATGGGTACGAGCAGTACTTC. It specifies CASSFEVNGYEQYF. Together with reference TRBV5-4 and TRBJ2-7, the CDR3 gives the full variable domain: ETGVTQSPTHLIKTRGQQVTLRCSSQSGHNTVSWYQQALGQGPQFIFQYYREEENGRGNFPPRFSGLQFPNYSSELNVNALELDDSALYLCASSFEVNGYEQYFGPGTRLTVT.